A single sample gave rise to the 26 T cell receptor beta chains below, sequenced in a study of post-analysis software for immune sequencing data. Study-wide findings and caveats: When patients were compared with controls, about 5 TRBV segments were more frequent, TRBV5-6, TRBV5-1 and TRBV20-1 among them.

Presence of unique molecular identifiers characterized the TCR beta cDNA libraries. TCRdb independently ran MiXCR on the PCR reads; one entry per CDR3 protein. This sample has approximately 770,000 distinct CDR3 sequences, with under 60% found just once. No antigen is known for these receptors. What was sequenced was blood. The receptor set was obtained from a girl between 5 and 17 years old with multiple sclerosis.

J is TRBJ1-2 and V is TRBV9; no reliable D call. The length of the CDR3 is 14 residues. Germline assignment: CDR1 SGDLS and CDR2 YYNGEE. Trimming took 3 bases from V and 5 from J, leaving 14 bases between them. The CDR3 coding sequence is TGTGCCAGCAGCGCAGCAGGTCTGTATTATGGCTACACCTTC. It is translated as CASSAAGLYYGYTF.

This clonotype turned up a few times. The chain couples TRBV7-9 to TRBJ2-1; perhaps TRBD2 as D (6 bases). CDR1 SEHNR and CDR2 FQNEAQ come from the germline V gene (reference sequence). The length of the CDR3 is 15 residues. Trimming removed 0 bases from V and 12 bases from J, with 18 bases in between. CDR3 residues: CASSLASGAKGGQFF. The DNA for the CDR3 is TGTGCCAGCAGCTTAGCGAGCGGAGCCAAGGGAGGGCAGTTCTTC. The entire variable domain, with the rest obtained from reference TRBV7-9 and TRBJ2-1, is as follows: DTGVSQNPRHKITKRGQNVTFRCDPISEHNRLYWYRQTLGQGPEFLTYFQNEAQLEKSRLLSDRFSAERPKGSFSTLEIQRTEQGDSAMYLCASSLASGAKGGQFFGPGTRLTVL.

CDR3 amino acids: CASSEISSSGTEAFF. The CDR3 region has the DNA TGTGCCAGCAGCGAAATATCGAGTTCCGGAACTGAAGCTTTCTTT. The gene calls are TRBV2 and TRBJ1-1; no clear D. The CDR3 has 15 residues. V was trimmed by 6 bases and J by 5 bases, leaving 19 bases between them. CDR1 is SNHLY and CDR2 is FYNNEI in the germline V gene.

The chain links TRBV29-1 to TRBJ2-7, with D perhaps being TRBD1 or TRBD2 (5 bases each). The J call is in doubt because the DNA end fits TRBJ2-5 better. The CDR3 is made up of 17 amino acids. In germline, CDR1 is SQVTM, CDR2 ANQGSEA. The CDR3 sequence is CSVGNTGAPHEAETQYF. CDR3 nucleotide sequence: TGCAGCGTTGGGAACACCGGGGCTCCCCACGAGGCGGAGACCCAGTACTTC.

The chain uses TRBV6-5 and TRBJ2-7; 10 bases map to TRBD1. CDR1 and CDR2 (germline): MNHEY, SVGAGI. CDR3 length: 14 amino acids. V was pared by 5 bases and J by 4 bases, with 5 bases of the junction left unmatched. The CDR3 coding sequence is TGTGCCAGCAGTATCCGGGACAGGGGTTACGAGCAGTACTTC. The encoded protein is CASSIRDRGYEQYF.

The gene calls are TRBV6-6 and TRBJ2-7; the D gene could be TRBD1 or TRBD2 (5 bases each). The CDR3 is made up of 14 amino acids. From germline, CDR1 is MNHNY and CDR2 SVGAGI (reference sequence). V was shortened by 6 bases and J by 6 bases, with 18 bases between the two germline ends. Here the CDR3 DNA reads TGTGCCAGCAGCCCCCGGGACCCCGTTCCCGAGCAGTACTTC. Its protein is CASSPRDPVPEQYF.

The chain is built from TRBV9 and TRBJ2-1, with 7 bases aligning to TRBD1. The CDR3 has 15 amino acids. Per the germline V gene, CDR1 is SGDLS and CDR2 is YYNGEE. The V and J ends lost 6 bases and 7 bases, in that order; junction bases with no gene match: 13. In DNA form, the CDR3 reads TGTGCCAGCACCCGGGGCAGGGGGTTTAGGAATGAGCAGTTCTTC. Translating gives CASTRGRGFRNEQFF.

This clonotype showed up just a few times. The V gene is TRBV2, the J gene TRBJ2-5; TRBD1 aligns across 9 bases. With the DNA end fitting TRBJ2-7 better, the J assignment may be wrong. CDR1 and CDR2 (germline): SNHLY, FYNNEI. This CDR3 region has 12 residues. The DNA for the CDR3 is TGTGCCAGCGACCCACAGGGGGCCGAGCAGTACTTC. Translation: CASDPQGAEQYF.

This clonotype was seen only a few times. The junction shows a germline mismatch at one end, possibly a read error. This chain joins TRBV2 and TRBJ2-5; 9 bases match TRBD2. The J call is in doubt because the DNA end fits TRBJ2-7 better. CDR3 length equals 14 residues. CDR1 is SNHLY and CDR2 is FYNNEI in the germline V gene. CDR3 loop: CASSRGLASFEQYF. In nucleotides, the CDR3 is TGTGCCAGCAGTAGGGGACTAGCTTCCTTCGAGCAGTACTTC.

This clonotype was seen more than once but under ten times. This chain's CDR3 is CASSLTREFYGYTF. CDR3 in DNA: TGTGCCAGCAGTTTGACCAGGGAATTCTATGGCTACACCTTC. The chain carries TRBV12-3 or TRBV12-4 and TRBJ1-2; perhaps TRBD1 as D (5 bases). CDR3 length: 14 amino acids. Trimming cost V 3 bases and J 4 bases, with 12 bases left between them.

This clonotype came up many times. The chain links TRBV29-1 to TRBJ2-5, with 8 bases matching TRBD1. CDR1 SQVTM and CDR2 ANQGSEA come from the germline V gene. With 5 bases clipped from V and 12 bases from J, the junction kept 11 bases outside the gene matches. The CDR3 is 12 residues long. The CDR3: CSVRRQGILEYF. CDR3 DNA sequence: TGCAGCGTTCGCAGACAGGGGATTTTGGAGTACTTC.

The chain uses TRBV20-1 and TRBJ2-5, with 7 bases fitting TRBD2. CDR3 length: 15 residues. Unmatched junction bases numbered 5, after V lost 0 bases and J lost 1 base. CDR1 and CDR2 (germline): DFQATT, SNEGSKA (reference sequence). The CDR3 DNA is TGCAGTGCTAGAGATCCACTAGCGCCCCAAGAGACCCAGTACTTC. It is translated as CSARDPLAPQETQYF.

The CDR3 region is CSARTGGRDNEQFF. For the CDR3, the DNA is TGCAGTGCTAGGACAGGGGGCCGCGACAATGAGCAGTTCTTC. The V and J genes are TRBV20-1 and TRBJ2-1; 10 bases line up with TRBD1. Looked up from germline, CDR1 is DFQATT and CDR2 is SNEGSKA (reference sequence). The CDR3 totals 14 residues. After removal of 3 bases from V and 5 bases from J, the junction contained 4 bases not matched to a gene.

The chain uses TRBV28 and TRBJ1-6, with D perhaps TRBD1 (5 bases). The V gene's germline CDR1 is MDHEN and CDR2 SYDVKM. The CDR3 runs 15 residues. V dropped 6 bases and J dropped 9 bases, with 18 bases sitting between them. The CDR3 DNA is TGTGCCAGCAGCGAGGGGTCAAGTCCGATTTCACCCCTCCACTTT. It codes for CASSEGSSPISPLHF.

This clonotype was counted between two and nine times. The V gene is TRBV29-1, the J gene TRBJ2-3; TRBD1 matches at 8 bases. Germline values: CDR1 SQVTM, CDR2 ANQGSEA. V lost 2 bases, J lost 1 base, and 5 bases stayed unmatched. The CDR3 contains 15 residues. The CDR3 nucleotides are TGCAGCGTTGAAAGGCAGGGGGCTGGCACAGATACGCAGTATTTT. It specifies CSVERQGAGTDTQYF.

For this clonotype: Relative to the germline gene, one junction end is altered; a read error may explain this. V is TRBV4-3 and J is TRBJ2-7; D gene uncertain. The CDR3 contains 16 residues. CDR1 and CDR2 from the germline V gene are LGHNA and YSLEER. The CDR3 here is CASSQDYRPPTYGQYF. The DNA of the CDR3 is TGCGCCAGCAGCCAAGATTACCGGCCTCCGACCTACGGGCAGTACTTC.

The V call is TRBV29-1, the J call TRBJ2-1; 7 bases are a match to TRBD2. V gave up 6 bases and J gave up 2 bases; unmatched junction bases: 10. The CDR3 has 15 residues. Germline assignment: CDR1 SQVTM and CDR2 ANQGSEA. CDR3 protein: CSVPARRETYNEQFF. CDR3 DNA: TGCAGCGTACCCGCGAGGCGGGAGACCTACAATGAGCAGTTCTTC.

This clonotype has only a few counts. The chain uses TRBV27 and TRBJ2-7, with a possible D match to TRBD1 (6 bases). Germline values: CDR1 MNHEY, CDR2 SMNVEV (reference sequence). V was cut by 3 bases and J by 0 bases, with 12 bases left in between. The CDR3 runs to 15 residues. The DNA for the CDR3 is TGTGCCAGCAGTTTCACAGGGCCAAGCTCCTACGAGCAGTACTTC. This encodes CASSFTGPSSYEQYF.

Only a few counts were recorded for this clonotype. V gene TRBV12-3 or TRBV12-4 combines with J gene TRBJ2-5; 8 bases line up with TRBD1. The junction had 8 bases not matched to a gene; V was cut back by 3 bases and J by 2 bases. This CDR3 is built from 16 residues. The CDR3 sequence is CASSFGRGPVQETQYF. DNA for the CDR3: TGTGCCAGCAGTTTTGGCAGGGGGCCTGTACAAGAGACCCAGTACTTC.

In its sample, this clonotype was seen a few times. The J gene is TRBJ2-7, the V gene TRBV12-3 or TRBV12-4; TRBD2 aligns across 10 bases. With 3 bases clipped from V and 6 bases from J, the junction kept 2 bases outside the gene matches. This CDR3 contains 13 residues. CDR3 residues: CASSFWTSGEQYF. In nucleotides, the CDR3 is TGTGCCAGCAGTTTTTGGACTAGCGGCGAGCAGTACTTC.

The chain carries TRBV7-3 and TRBJ2-1; 7 nucleotides line up with TRBD2. Per germline, CDR1 SGHTA and CDR2 FQGTGA. The CDR3 covers 17 residues. V was pared by 1 base and J by 4 bases, with 10 bases of the junction left unmatched. CDR3 coding DNA: TGTGCCAGCAGCTTAAACCCTGGTCAAGCGGGATACAATGAGCAGTTCTTC. Encoded protein: CASSLNPGQAGYNEQFF.

V and J are TRBV20-1 and TRBJ2-1; D may be TRBD2 (5 bases). Looked up from germline, CDR1 is DFQATT and CDR2 is SNEGSKA (reference sequence). The CDR3 sequence is 14 residues long. The ends were cut back, 3 bases at V and 0 bases at J, with 9 bases in the middle. The DNA of the CDR3 is TGCAGTGCTAGGGCTAGCCACTCCTACAATGAGCAGTTCTTC. It is translated as CSARASHSYNEQFF.

The chain has TRBV5-5 and TRBJ2-1, with TRBD2 matching 12 bases. CDR1 is SGHKS, CDR2 YYEKEE, per germline (reference sequence). With 4 bases clipped from V and 4 bases from J, the junction kept 6 bases outside the gene matches. CDR3 length: 16 amino acids. CDR3 coding DNA: TGTGCCAGCAGCCGGGCGGGGACTAGCGGGTACAATGAGCAGTTCTTC. Translated: CASSRAGTSGYNEQFF.

The V call is TRBV5-1, the J call TRBJ2-3; the D gene could be TRBD1 or TRBD2 (5 bases each). V dropped 4 bases and J dropped 5 bases, with 17 bases sitting between them. Germline V gene sequence: CDR1 SGHRS, CDR2 YFSETQ. The CDR3 extends over 15 amino acids. The CDR3: CASSPQSGLGDTQYF. CDR3 DNA: TGCGCCAGCAGCCCACAGTCGGGGCTGGGAGATACGCAGTATTTT.

This clonotype occurred a few times. The rearrangement uses TRBV27 and TRBJ1-2; 9 nucleotides agree with TRBD1. Germline V gives CDR1 MNHEY, CDR2 SMNVEV (reference sequence). V shed 0 bases and J 4 bases; nucleotides not matched to a gene: 12. This CDR3 has 18 residues. DNA of the CDR3: TGTGCCAGCAGTTTATCGGGGGTTCCACAGGGGGCCCGCTATGGCTACACCTTC. Residues: CASSLSGVPQGARYGYTF.

The rearrangement links TRBV29-1 to TRBJ2-7, with TRBD2 matching over 9 bases. This CDR3 is 15 amino acids long. The ends lost 0 bases at V and 4 bases at J; junction bases unmatched: 7. In germline, CDR1 is SQVTM, CDR2 ANQGSEA. The CDR3 DNA sequence: TGCAGCGTTGAAGATCTTAGCGGGAGTGGGTACGAGCAGTACTTC. Translation: CSVEDLSGSGYEQYF.